This T cell receptor beta chain originates from a study of T cell changes during pregnancy in multiple sclerosis. Libraries were prepared by immunoSEQ multiplex PCR; TCRdb keeps only in-frame clonotypes and omits some of them. The sample has some 64,000 clones, about 87% seen once; the top ten hold roughly 0.9%. The CDR3 loop spans 15 amino acids. Germline V gene lookup returns CDR1 LNHDA and CDR2 SQIVND (reference sequence). The trim removed 5 bases at V and 6 bases at J, leaving 11 bases unmatched. The sample consisted of peripheral blood, taken in the first trimester of pregnancy. The gene calls are TRBV19 and TRBJ1-1, with 8 nucleotides matching TRBD1. This TCR came from a female donor in good health, enrolled as a control in a pregnancy study. CDR3 residues: CASSPTGGVYPEAFF. The CDR3 bases are TGTGCCAGTAGTCCAACAGGGGGGGTTTATCCTGAAGCTTTCTTT.